Sequencing of this T cell receptor beta chain was carried out in a study of CD8+ T cells in alopecia areata. Deletions cut 8 bases from V and 3 bases from J, with 8 bases between. The CDR3 is 11 amino acids. The germline V gene encodes CDR1 SGHTA and CDR2 FQGNSA. This clone was recorded a few times. Treatment defined: oral pan-JAK inhibitor, 5-10 mg twice daily. cDNA prepared by RNA extraction and subsequent reverse transcription served as the template for sequencing. This table comes from immunoSEQ multiplex PCR, and its TCRdb copy is limited to in-frame clones, with some not included. The top ten hold 11% of the sample, which has over 150,000 clones, 53% seen once.

The rearrangement uses TRBV7-2 and TRBJ2-7, with unresolved D. This sample comprised CD8+ T cells sorted from blood, obtained at week 24, from a patient treated with tofacitinib. This clonotype was obtained from a human donor with alopecia areata. DNA for the CDR3: TGTGCCAGCGGGGATGGCTACGAGCAGTACTTC. Amino acid sequence: CASGDGYEQYF. Filled out from reference TRBV7-2 and TRBJ2-7, the complete variable domain reads GAGVSQSPSNKVTEKGKDVELRCDPISGHTALYWYRQSLGQGLEFLIYFQGNSAPDKSGLPSDRFSAERTGGSVSTLTIQRTQQEDSAVYLCASGDGYEQYFGPGTRLTVT.